This paragraph reports one TCR beta chain. Its antigen is not identified. It was healthy bone marrow donors who served as donors. This sample is drawn from a study of cytomegalovirus exposure and HLA in healthy donors. Study-level findings and limits: A previous analysis found most TCR beta V segments productive roughly 87% or roughly 30% of the time. Presence/absence analysis assumed near-uniform sequencing depth across donors.

V lost 2 bases to trimming and J lost 3 bases, with 12 bases between them. The CDR3 contains 15 residues. Both 60 Vbeta primers and 13 Jbeta primers went into the PCR. Some clones are missing from TCRdb's copy, which holds only in-frame ones; the method was immunoSEQ multiplex PCR. Of about 190,000 clones listed, more than 60% were seen once; the top ten hold approximately 2.1%. J is TRBJ2-3 and V is TRBV23-1; maybe TRBD1 (5 bases). TRBV23-1 is assigned to the ORF class and has an uncertain function. Sequenced sample: PBMCs. The clonotype comes from a woman aged 25 to 45 in good health and CMV-seropositive. The CDR3 protein is CASSQPPGATDTQYF. DNA for the CDR3: TGCGCCAGCAGTCAACCCCCTGGGGCGACAGATACGCAGTATTTT.